The table lists the clone carrying this T cell receptor (beta chain) with many counts. The source of the sample is a study of identical twins. The length of the CDR3 is 14 residues. Trimming took 1 base from V and 1 from J; bases not matched to a gene: 3. From germline, CDR1 is DFQATT and CDR2 SNEGSKA (reference sequence). One entry per CDR3 protein, called by TCRdb with MiXCR from the 5' RACE reads. The sample lists fewer than 250,000 distinct CDR3 sequences, about 7.3% occurring once. The data were also submitted as part of a second study, on yellow fever vaccine responses in identical twins.

The clonotype comes from a woman younger than 35 in good health. Specimen: memory (CD45RO+) T cells sorted from blood. This chain connects TRBV20-1 to TRBJ2-5, with 7 positions matching TRBD2. The CDR3 here is CSARGLAVQETQYF. In DNA form, the CDR3 reads TGCAGTGCTAGAGGGCTAGCGGTCCAAGAGACCCAGTACTTC.